This T cell receptor (beta chain) was sequenced during a study of blood T cell repertoires in COVID-19. Study processing details: Reference gene primer amplification yielded estimated nucleated cell counts. Some clones are missing from TCRdb's copy, which holds only in-frame ones; the method was immunoSEQ multiplex PCR. The V and J calls and clone size were taken over from that table, and D and trimming were inferred from the DNA. The sample contains about 98,000 clones, about 90% of which appear only once. Patients at the Seattle site were enrolled during active infection and followed longitudinally. Germline V gene lookup returns CDR1 MNHEY and CDR2 SMNVEV (reference sequence). Trimming left V 2 bases short and J 0 bases short, with 5 bases between. This CDR3 contains 13 residues.

The gene calls are TRBV27 and TRBJ2-7; D is possibly TRBD1 (5 bases). Sequencing was done on a sample of peripheral blood. The TCR comes from a woman aged 45-65 years with COVID-19, enrolled during active disease. This chain's CDR3 is CASSLGASYEQYF. The CDR3 nucleotides are TGTGCCAGCAGTTTAGGGGCCTCCTACGAGCAGTACTTC.